This TCR beta chain was sequenced during a study of cytomegalovirus exposure and HLA in healthy donors. Points from the study as a whole: The authors excluded some V segments, including TRBV6-2 and TRBV6-3, as indistinguishable.

Both 60 Vbeta primers and 13 Jbeta primers went into the PCR. Clones were sequenced by immunoSEQ multiplex PCR, and TCRdb holds only the in-frame ones, with some missing. This table has about 90,000 clones, roughly 66% appearing once. CDR1 and CDR2 (germline): LNHDA, SQIVND (reference sequence). J lost 4 bases, V lost 7 bases, and 9 bases had no gene match. The CDR3 is 14 amino acids. This clone is a singleton in its sample. Its target is not known. The material sequenced was PBMCs. This rearrangement joins TRBV19 to TRBJ1-2; 7 nucleotides match TRBD1. This TCR was sampled from a man in his thirties or forties in good health and CMV-seronegative. CDR3 sequence (DNA): TGTGCCAGTACTCGGGTAGGGGGCCTCTATGGCTACACCTTC. This codes for CASTRVGGLYGYTF.